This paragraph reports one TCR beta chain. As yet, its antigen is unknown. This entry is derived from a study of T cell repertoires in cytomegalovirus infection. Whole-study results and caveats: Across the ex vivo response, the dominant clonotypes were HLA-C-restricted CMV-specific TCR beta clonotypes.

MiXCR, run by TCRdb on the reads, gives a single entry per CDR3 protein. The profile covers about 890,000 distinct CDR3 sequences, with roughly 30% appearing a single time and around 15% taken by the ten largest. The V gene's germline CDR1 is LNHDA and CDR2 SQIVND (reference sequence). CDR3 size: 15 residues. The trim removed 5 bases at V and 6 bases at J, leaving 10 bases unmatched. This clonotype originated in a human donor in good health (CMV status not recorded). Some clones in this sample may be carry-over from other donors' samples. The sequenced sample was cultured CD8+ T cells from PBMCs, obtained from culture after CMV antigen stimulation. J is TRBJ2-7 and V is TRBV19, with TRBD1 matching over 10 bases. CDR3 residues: CASSPLKDRGFEQYF. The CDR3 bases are TGTGCCAGTAGTCCGTTGAAGGACAGGGGGTTCGAGCAGTACTTC.